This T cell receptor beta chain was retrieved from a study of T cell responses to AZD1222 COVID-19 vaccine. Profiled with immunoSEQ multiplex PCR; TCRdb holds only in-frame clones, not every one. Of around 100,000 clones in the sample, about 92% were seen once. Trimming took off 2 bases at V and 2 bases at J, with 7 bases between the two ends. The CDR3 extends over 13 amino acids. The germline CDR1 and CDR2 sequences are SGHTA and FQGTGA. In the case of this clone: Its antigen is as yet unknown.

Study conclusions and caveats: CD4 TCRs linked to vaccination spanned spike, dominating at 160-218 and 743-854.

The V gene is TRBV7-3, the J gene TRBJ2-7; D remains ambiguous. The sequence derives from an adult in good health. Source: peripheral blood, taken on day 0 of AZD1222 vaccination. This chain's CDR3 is CASSLGSTYEQYF. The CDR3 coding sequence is TGTGCCAGCAGCTTAGGCAGTACCTACGAGCAGTACTTC.